The rows below give T cell receptor beta chains drawn from one sample of a study of human T cells and chemical hapten exposure. TCRdb called the RACE reads again in MiXCR, with one record for every CDR3 protein. Of some 88,000 distinct CDR3 sequences listed, approximately 11% are singletons. The sequences come from whole blood, collected in connection with sensitization to the hapten diphenylcyclopropenone (DPC). The receptors come from a man in his forties or fifties with alopecia areata. Some clones in this sample may be carry-over from other donors' samples. Each CDR3 is given with its conserved first and last residue. D genes are given only for firm matches. Where a row states a size, it is once, few, many or the class of an expanded clone; other rows omit it.

cdr3_nt,cdr3_aa,clone_size,v_call,d_call,j_call
TGTGCCAGCAGCTTGCGGGGGAGGAAGTGGGCAGATACGCAGTATTTT,CASSLRGRKWADTQYF,few,TRBV5-6,NA,TRBJ2-3
TGCAGTGCTTTTGGGACTAGCGAAAAAGCAGATACGCAGTATTTT,CSAFGTSEKADTQYF,few,TRBV20-1,TRBD2,TRBJ2-3
TGTGCCAGCAGCGTTGACAGGGGGCTAAACATTCAGTACTTC,CASSVDRGLNIQYF,few,TRBV7-2,TRBD1,TRBJ2-4
TGTGCCAGCAGCCGGGGGACAGGGGATGCCAAAAACATTCAGTACTTC,CASSRGTGDAKNIQYF,few,TRBV11-2,TRBD1,TRBJ2-4
TGTGCCAGCAGCTACCGGACAGGCACAGATACGCAGTATTTT,CASSYRTGTDTQYF,NA,TRBV7-2,NA,TRBJ2-3
TGCGCCAGCAGCCGGGGCCCTATGACCTACAATGAGCAGTTCTTC,CASSRGPMTYNEQFF,NA,TRBV5-1,NA,TRBJ2-1
TGCGCCAGCAGCCGCCCGGCGCAGGGGTCGAATGAGCAGTTCTTC,CASSRPAQGSNEQFF,few,TRBV4-1,NA,TRBJ2-1
TGTGCCAGCAGCTTAGCCTCAGGGCGTGGCACTGAAGCTTTCTTT,CASSLASGRGTEAFF,few,TRBV7-6,NA,TRBJ1-1
TGTGCCAGCAGTTATGCAGAGAGGCCCCAGCATTTT,CASSYAERPQHF,many,TRBV6-2/TRBV6-3,NA,TRBJ1-5
TGTGCCAGCAGCGTAGGGTCAGGACGTGAGCAGTTCTTC,CASSVGSGREQFF,many,TRBV9,NA,TRBJ2-1
TGTGCCAGCAGCTTTATTAGCGGGAGGTTCCACGAGCAGTACTTC,CASSFISGRFHEQYF,few,TRBV7-9,TRBD2,TRBJ2-7
TGTGCCAGCAGCCCGCCGGGCGAAGCCTACAATGAGCAGTTCTTC,CASSPPGEAYNEQFF,NA,TRBV7-8,NA,TRBJ2-1
TGCGCCAGCAGCTTGGCCCAGTTCGCTGATGTGCAGTACTTC,CASSLAQFADVQYF,few,TRBV5-1,NA,TRBJ2-7
TGCGCCAGCAGCTTGGGCAGGGGCCAAGAGACCCAGTACTTC,CASSLGRGQETQYF,NA,TRBV5-1,NA,TRBJ2-5
TGTGCCAGCAGCTTAGTGGGACTCGGCTCCTACAATGAGCAGTTCTTC,CASSLVGLGSYNEQFF,NA,TRBV7-3,NA,TRBJ2-1
TGTGCCAGCAGTTACCCCACTATTACGAACACCGGGGAGCTGTTTTTT,CASSYPTITNTGELFF,NA,TRBV6-6,NA,TRBJ2-2
TGCGCCAGCAGCCAAGATCGGTACGGGGATCAGGATACGCAGTATTTT,CASSQDRYGDQDTQYF,many,TRBV4-3,NA,TRBJ2-3
TGTGCCAGCAGTTTAGGGGGGAATGAGCAGTTCTTC,CASSLGGNEQFF,many,TRBV12-3/TRBV12-4,NA,TRBJ2-1
TGTGCCAGCAGTGAGATTTCCCCAAAGTTAGCAGAAAGCTCCTACGAGCAGTACTTC,CASSEISPKLAESSYEQYF,NA,TRBV25-1,NA,TRBJ2-7
TGTGCCAGCATTCTGGGCCCTATGACGAGGAAAAACACAGATACGCAGTATTTT,CASILGPMTRKNTDTQYF,NA,TRBV6-6,NA,TRBJ2-3
TGTGCCAGCAGTCCCGGACCCCCCGGAAATGGCTACACCTTC,CASSPGPPGNGYTF,many,TRBV12-3/TRBV12-4,NA,TRBJ1-2
TGTGCCAGCAGTTACTACCCCCCAGGCCTACAAGAGACCCAGTACTTC,CASSYYPPGLQETQYF,NA,TRBV6-5,NA,TRBJ2-5
TGCGCCAGCAGCTCGTGGACAGGGGTGGGTTCTGAAAAACTGTTTTTT,CASSSWTGVGSEKLFF,NA,TRBV5-1,TRBD1,TRBJ1-4
TGTGCCAGCAGTGGGGGATCTGGAAACACCATATATTTT,CASSGGSGNTIYF,NA,TRBV6-5,NA,TRBJ1-3
TGTGCCAGCAGACGTAACCCCGTCGGTGAGCAGTTCTTC,CASRRNPVGEQFF,many,TRBV9,NA,TRBJ2-1